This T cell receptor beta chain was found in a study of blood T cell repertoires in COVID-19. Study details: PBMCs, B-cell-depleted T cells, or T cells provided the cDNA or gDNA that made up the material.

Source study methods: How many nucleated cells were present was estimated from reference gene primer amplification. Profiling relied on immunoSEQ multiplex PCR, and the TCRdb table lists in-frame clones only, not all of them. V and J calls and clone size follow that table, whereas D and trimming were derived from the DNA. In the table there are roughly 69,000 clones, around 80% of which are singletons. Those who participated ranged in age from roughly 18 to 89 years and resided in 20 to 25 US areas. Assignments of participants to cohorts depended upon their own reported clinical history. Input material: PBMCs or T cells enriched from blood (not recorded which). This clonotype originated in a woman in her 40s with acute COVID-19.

For the CDR3, the DNA is TGTGCCAGCAACGAGACCGGGACACCGAACACTGAAGCTTTCTTT. Residues: CASNETGTPNTEAFF. The chain carries TRBV5-7 and TRBJ1-1; perhaps TRBD1 as D (6 bases). TRBV5-7 is labeled an ORF, and its function is uncertain. The CDR3 has 15 residues. Trimming removed 6 bases at V and 1 base at J, with 16 bases between.